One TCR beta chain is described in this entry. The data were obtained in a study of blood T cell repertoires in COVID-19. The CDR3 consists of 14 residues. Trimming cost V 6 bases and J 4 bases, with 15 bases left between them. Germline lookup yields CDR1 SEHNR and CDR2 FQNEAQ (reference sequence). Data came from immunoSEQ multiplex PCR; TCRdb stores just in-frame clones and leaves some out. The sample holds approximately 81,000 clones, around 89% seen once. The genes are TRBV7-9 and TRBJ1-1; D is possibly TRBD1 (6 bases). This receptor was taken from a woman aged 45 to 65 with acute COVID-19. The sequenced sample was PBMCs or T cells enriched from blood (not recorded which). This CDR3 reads CASRSGQGITEAFF. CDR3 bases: TGTGCCAGCAGATCTGGGCAGGGGATCACTGAAGCTTTCTTT.